Listed below are T cell receptor beta chains from one sample, sequenced in a study of cytotoxic CD8 clonotypes in ibrutinib-treated CLL. TCRdb's table, derived via immunoSEQ multiplex PCR, lists solely in-frame clones and lacks some. The sample has 55,000 to 85,000 clones; over 75% are singletons. The sample here was PBMCs, taken after 12 months of ibrutinib treatment. These receptors originate from a human donor with chronic lymphocytic leukemia. CDR3s include the opening cysteine and the closing phenylalanine or tryptophan. Each record gives: J gene, V gene, D gene, clone size, CDR3 DNA, CDR3 protein. D genes are given only for firm matches. Size tells how often a clone was seen (once, few, many) or the class of an expanded clone, and some rows leave it out.

J gene: TRBJ2-2; V gene: TRBV18; D gene: -; clone size: -; CDR3 DNA: TGTGCCAGCTCACCACCGAGCCTAGCGTTCGGGGAGCTGTTTTTT; CDR3 protein: CASSPPSLAFGELFF
J gene: TRBJ2-7; V gene: TRBV6-1; D gene: -; clone size: -; CDR3 DNA: TGTGCCAGCAGTGAATGGGAGGAAGCCTACGAGCAGTACTTC; CDR3 protein: CASSEWEEAYEQYF
J gene: TRBJ1-2; V gene: TRBV6-6; D gene: -; clone size: few; CDR3 DNA: TGTGCCAGCAGTCGGACGGTGAACTATGGCTACACCTTC; CDR3 protein: CASSRTVNYGYTF
J gene: TRBJ2-2; V gene: TRBV21-1; D gene: -; clone size: -; CDR3 DNA: TGTGCCAGCAGCAAAGCCAGAGTTAGCGGGAAACTCGCCGGGGAGCTGTTTTTT; CDR3 protein: CASSKARVSGKLAGELFF
J gene: TRBJ2-2; V gene: TRBV7-3; D gene: -; clone size: once; CDR3 DNA: TGTGCCAGCAGCTCCCATAAGAGAAGTGGCACCGGGGAGCTGTTTTTT; CDR3 protein: CASSSHKRSGTGELFF
J gene: TRBJ2-7; V gene: TRBV27; D gene: TRBD1; clone size: -; CDR3 DNA: TGTGCCAGCACCCCCCTCGGGGACAGTTCCTACGAGCAGTACTTC; CDR3 protein: CASTPLGDSSYEQYF
J gene: TRBJ2-7; V gene: TRBV6-6; D gene: TRBD2; clone size: -; CDR3 DNA: TGTGCCAGCAGTTACTCGGGACTAGCGGGAGCTAACGAGCAGTACTTC; CDR3 protein: CASSYSGLAGANEQYF
J gene: TRBJ2-7; V gene: TRBV5-4; D gene: -; clone size: few; CDR3 DNA: TGTGCCAGCAGCCGTCGCGAGGGAGCGGGTAGTTTCCAGGAGCAGTACTTC; CDR3 protein: CASSRREGAGSFQEQYF
J gene: TRBJ2-2; V gene: TRBV1; D gene: -; clone size: -; CDR3 DNA: TGCACCAGCAGCCATGGTCTAGCGGGAGGGCCTCCCACTCTTCCGGCCGGGGAGCTGTTTTTT; CDR3 protein: CTSSHGLAGGPPTLPAGELFF
J gene: TRBJ1-1; V gene: TRBV7-2; D gene: -; clone size: -; CDR3 DNA: TGTGCCAGCAGCTTAATAAGGGAAGCTTTCTTT; CDR3 protein: CASSLIREAFF
J gene: TRBJ2-7; V gene: TRBV5-6; D gene: TRBD1; clone size: -; CDR3 DNA: TGTGCCAGCACGGGACAGGCGGGGGAGCAGTACTTC; CDR3 protein: CASTGQAGEQYF
J gene: TRBJ2-3; V gene: TRBV4-1; D gene: TRBD2; clone size: -; CDR3 DNA: TGCGCCAGCAGCCTACGTTACCCTTGGGGAGGGCCACCAGATACGCAGTATTTT; CDR3 protein: CASSLRYPWGGPPDTQYF
J gene: TRBJ2-5; V gene: TRBV10-3; D gene: TRBD2; clone size: -; CDR3 DNA: TGTGCCATCAGTAGTAGCGGGAGGGCCACCGAGACCCAGTACTTC; CDR3 protein: CAISSSGRATETQYF
J gene: TRBJ2-1; V gene: TRBV14; D gene: TRBD2; clone size: -; CDR3 DNA: TGTGCCAGCAGCCAAGTCCTAGCGGGGGCGGGATATGAGCAGTTCTTC; CDR3 protein: CASSQVLAGAGYEQFF
J gene: TRBJ2-1; V gene: TRBV5-1; D gene: TRBD1; clone size: -; CDR3 DNA: TGCGCCAGCAGCTCCAAACAGGGGCAACGATACAATGAGCAGTTCTTC; CDR3 protein: CASSSKQGQRYNEQFF
J gene: TRBJ2-5; V gene: TRBV7-3; D gene: TRBD1; clone size: -; CDR3 DNA: TGTGCCAGCAGCTTAACGGGGACAGGCCAAGAGACCCAGTACTTC; CDR3 protein: CASSLTGTGQETQYF
J gene: TRBJ1-4; V gene: TRBV28; D gene: -; clone size: once; CDR3 DNA: TGTGCCAGCAGTTCCCCCCCGGAAAAACTGTTTTTT; CDR3 protein: CASSSPPEKLFF
J gene: TRBJ2-1; V gene: TRBV7-9; D gene: TRBD2; clone size: once; CDR3 DNA: TGTGCCAGCAGCTTAGGTCCGGGAGGTCACAATGAGCAGTTCTTC; CDR3 protein: CASSLGPGGHNEQFF
J gene: TRBJ2-1; V gene: TRBV20-1; D gene: -; clone size: -; CDR3 DNA: TGCAGTGCTAGAGAGGGGGCTATTTGGTTCTTC; CDR3 protein: CSAREGAIWFF
J gene: TRBJ2-1; V gene: TRBV28; D gene: TRBD1; clone size: -; CDR3 DNA: TGTGCCAGCAGTTCCATAGGACAGGGAACGTACAATGAGCAGTTCTTC; CDR3 protein: CASSSIGQGTYNEQFF
J gene: TRBJ1-2; V gene: TRBV6-1; D gene: TRBD1; clone size: -; CDR3 DNA: TGTGCCAGCAGTAGGGACAGGATAAACTATGGCTACACCTTC; CDR3 protein: CASSRDRINYGYTF
J gene: TRBJ1-5; V gene: TRBV7-9; D gene: TRBD1; clone size: -; CDR3 DNA: TGTGCCAGCAGCGCGACAGGGTTCAATCAGCCCCAGCATTTT; CDR3 protein: CASSATGFNQPQHF
J gene: TRBJ1-4; V gene: TRBV2; D gene: -; clone size: -; CDR3 DNA: TGTGCCAGTTTTCGGGACCTTAATGAAAAACTGTTTTTT; CDR3 protein: CASFRDLNEKLFF
J gene: TRBJ2-6; V gene: TRBV27; D gene: -; clone size: -; CDR3 DNA: TGTGCCAGCAGTATATACAGCCAAACAGCCTCTGGGGCCAACGTCCTGACTTTC; CDR3 protein: CASSIYSQTASGANVLTF
J gene: TRBJ2-5; V gene: TRBV5-1; D gene: -; clone size: -; CDR3 DNA: TGCGCCAGCAGCTTGGCGTCAGGGTGGCAAGAGACCCAGTACTTC; CDR3 protein: CASSLASGWQETQYF
J gene: TRBJ1-1; V gene: TRBV28; D gene: -; clone size: -; CDR3 DNA: TGTGCCAGCAGTTTATCCCTAGGCAGGGGTCGCACTGAAGCTTTCTTT; CDR3 protein: CASSLSLGRGRTEAFF
J gene: TRBJ2-3; V gene: TRBV14; D gene: -; clone size: -; CDR3 DNA: TGTGCCAGCAGCCAAGTGGGTACCCAGTCTTCGTATTTT; CDR3 protein: CASSQVGTQSSYF
J gene: TRBJ2-7; V gene: TRBV7-8; D gene: -; clone size: -; CDR3 DNA: TGTGCCAGCAGCGCGGGACAGAGCCTCTCCTACGAGCAGTACTTC; CDR3 protein: CASSAGQSLSYEQYF
J gene: TRBJ1-5; V gene: TRBV7-3; D gene: -; clone size: -; CDR3 DNA: TGTGCCAGCAGCTTAACGCGGGATCAGCCCCAGCATTTT; CDR3 protein: CASSLTRDQPQHF
J gene: TRBJ2-4; V gene: TRBV6-5; D gene: TRBD2; clone size: -; CDR3 DNA: TGTGCCAGCAGTTACTCGCGGGAGTACCAAAACATTCAGTACTTC; CDR3 protein: CASSYSREYQNIQYF
J gene: TRBJ1-1; V gene: TRBV6-1; D gene: -; clone size: once; CDR3 DNA: TGTGCCAGCAGTGAGCCCAAGGGGGTTTTATTCACTGAAGCTTTCTTT; CDR3 protein: CASSEPKGVLFTEAFF
J gene: TRBJ1-3; V gene: TRBV9; D gene: -; clone size: -; CDR3 DNA: TGTGCCAGCAGCGTAGGAGGACGGAGGGCCTCTGGAAACACCATATATTTT; CDR3 protein: CASSVGGRRASGNTIYF
J gene: TRBJ2-2; V gene: TRBV6-4; D gene: -; clone size: -; CDR3 DNA: TGTGCCAGCAGTGACCGCGGCACCGGGGAGCTGTTTTTT; CDR3 protein: CASSDRGTGELFF
J gene: TRBJ2-5; V gene: TRBV7-6; D gene: -; clone size: few; CDR3 DNA: TGTGCCAGCAGCTTACCCCAAGAGACCCAGTACTTC; CDR3 protein: CASSLPQETQYF
J gene: TRBJ1-1; V gene: TRBV12-5; D gene: -; clone size: -; CDR3 DNA: TGTGCTAGTGGTCTCAACTTCCCGGCTTTCTTT; CDR3 protein: CASGLNFPAFF
J gene: TRBJ2-2; V gene: TRBV5-1; D gene: -; clone size: -; CDR3 DNA: TGCGCCAGCAGCTTGAGGGCGGGGAACACCGGGGAGCTGTTTTTT; CDR3 protein: CASSLRAGNTGELFF
J gene: TRBJ2-1; V gene: TRBV11-3; D gene: -; clone size: -; CDR3 DNA: TGTGCCAGCAGCTTAGATCTGGCTTTCAATGAGCAGTTCTTC; CDR3 protein: CASSLDLAFNEQFF
J gene: TRBJ1-1; V gene: TRBV6-5; D gene: TRBD1; clone size: -; CDR3 DNA: TGTGCCACCAACAGGGGTGGACAGGCGTACACTGAAGCTTTCTTT; CDR3 protein: CATNRGGQAYTEAFF
J gene: TRBJ2-2; V gene: TRBV11-2; D gene: -; clone size: -; CDR3 DNA: TGTGCCAGAAAGGAGGGGTTTTGGGCCGGGGAGCTGTTTTTT; CDR3 protein: CARKEGFWAGELFF
J gene: TRBJ2-5; V gene: TRBV28; D gene: -; clone size: -; CDR3 DNA: TGTGCCAGCAGTTTAAGACGCGAGACCCAGTACTTC; CDR3 protein: CASSLRRETQYF
J gene: TRBJ2-1; V gene: TRBV4-3; D gene: -; clone size: -; CDR3 DNA: TGCGCCAGCAGCCAAGATGTCCCGGGAGTGTCGGGTGAGCAGTTCTTC; CDR3 protein: CASSQDVPGVSGEQFF
J gene: TRBJ1-4; V gene: TRBV25-1; D gene: TRBD1; clone size: -; CDR3 DNA: TGTGCCAGCAGTTCGGCAGGGGGTGAAAAACTGTTTTTT; CDR3 protein: CASSSAGGEKLFF
J gene: TRBJ2-2; V gene: TRBV19; D gene: -; clone size: -; CDR3 DNA: TGTGCCAGTAGTATTGAGGGTTCGAACACCGGGGAGCTGTTTTTT; CDR3 protein: CASSIEGSNTGELFF
J gene: TRBJ1-5; V gene: TRBV7-8; D gene: -; clone size: -; CDR3 DNA: TGTGCCAGCAGCTTAGTTCAGGTGAATCAGCCCCAGCATTTT; CDR3 protein: CASSLVQVNQPQHF
J gene: TRBJ1-1; V gene: TRBV18; D gene: TRBD1; clone size: once; CDR3 DNA: TGTGCCAGCTCCCTAGACCAGACAGGGGATGGTGAAGCTTTCTTT; CDR3 protein: CASSLDQTGDGEAFF